The source of this TCR beta chain is a study of blood T cell repertoires in COVID-19. Looking at the study overall: Both acute and convalescent COVID-19 samples were obtained from the United States, Italy and Spain.

Per the original methods: Reference gene primer amplification gave estimated nucleated cell counts. Produced via immunoSEQ multiplex PCR; TCRdb's table is partial and in-frame only. Clone size and V and J calls were adopted from that table, with D and trimming inferred from the DNA. The data show 350,000 to 550,000 clones, approximately 90% seen once. This CDR3 region has 14 residues. The germline V and J ends were trimmed by 4 bases and 3 bases, with 13 bases remaining between them. Germline CDR1 is LNHDA and CDR2 is SQIVND (reference sequence). Sequenced input: PBMCs or T cells enriched from blood (not recorded which). The TCR sequence derives from a woman aged 18-35 years with acute COVID-19. The chain employs TRBV19 and TRBJ2-7; D is possibly TRBD1 (5 bases). The CDR3 loop is CASSRTTASYEQYF. The CDR3 region has the DNA TGTGCCAGTAGTAGGACAACAGCTAGCTACGAGCAGTACTTC.